By share, the clone carrying this T cell receptor beta chain ranks as medium-sized. Its target is not known. Sorting of live CD3+CD8+TCRalphabeta+ cells by PD-1 and/or TIGIT gave four subsets. The data were obtained in a study of circulating CD8 cells and anti-PD-1 response in melanoma. Turning to the study itself: Nivolumab was given intravenously at 3 mg/kg every 2 weeks. Study-wide points: Tumor reactivity was tested by peptide assays on expanded sorted subsets. TIGIT repertoires were least diverse, DNEG repertoires most diverse.

TCR libraries were prepared from roughly 14 ng of total RNA with the QIAseq Immune Repertoire TCR panel. Each CDR3 protein is one row after TCRdb ran MiXCR on the reads. The table has 400 to 500 distinct CDR3 sequences, more than 9.5% seen once. Trimming removed 6 bases from V and 5 bases from J; junction bases left unmatched: 17. The germline V gene has CDR1 SNHLY and CDR2 FYNNEI. The CDR3 covers 18 residues. The V gene is TRBV2, the J gene TRBJ2-5; the match to TRBD2 covers 11 bases. This TCR came from a human donor with melanoma. Material: CD8+ T cells from PBMCs, obtained at baseline or after one month of anti-PD-1 therapy (not recorded which). CDR3: CASSLKLAGGPPEETQYF. DNA of the CDR3: TGTGCCAGCAGCCTCAAATTAGCGGGGGGGCCTCCGGAGGAGACCCAGTACTTC.